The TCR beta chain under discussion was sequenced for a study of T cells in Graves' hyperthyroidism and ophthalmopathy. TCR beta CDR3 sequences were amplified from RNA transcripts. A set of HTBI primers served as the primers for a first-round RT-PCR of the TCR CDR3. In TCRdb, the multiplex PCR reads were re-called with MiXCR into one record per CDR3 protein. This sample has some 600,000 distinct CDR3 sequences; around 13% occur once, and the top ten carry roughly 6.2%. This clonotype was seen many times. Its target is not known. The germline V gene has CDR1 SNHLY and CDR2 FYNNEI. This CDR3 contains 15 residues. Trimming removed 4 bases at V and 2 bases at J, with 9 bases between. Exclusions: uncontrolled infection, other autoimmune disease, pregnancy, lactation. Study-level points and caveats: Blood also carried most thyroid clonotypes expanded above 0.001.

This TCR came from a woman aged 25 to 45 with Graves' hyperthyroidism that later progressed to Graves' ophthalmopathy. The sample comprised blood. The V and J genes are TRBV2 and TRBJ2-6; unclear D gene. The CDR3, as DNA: TGTGCCAGCAGTGGGGAAGGGACTGGGGCCAACGTCCTGACTTTC. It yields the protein CASSGEGTGANVLTF.